These T cell receptor beta chains were read from a single sample in a study of CD8 T cells in Susac syndrome. TCRdb passed the immunoSEQ multiplex PCR reads through MiXCR, listing each CDR3 protein once. The repertoire holds 200,000 or so distinct CDR3 sequences, with around 96% as singletons. Sequenced: CD4+ T cells from PBMCs. The source of these receptors is a human donor with multiple sclerosis. Each CDR3 is given with its conserved first and last residue. Fields, in order: clone size, J gene, V gene, D gene, CDR3 protein, CDR3 DNA. D genes are given only for firm matches. Part of the rows lack a size; the others show once, few, many or a class for expanded clones.

>.|TRBJ2-1|TRBV28|TRBD2
CASSFGASGSDEQFF
TGTGCCAGCAGTTTTGGAGCTAGCGGGAGCGATGAGCAGTTCTTC
>.|TRBJ2-7|TRBV2|.
CASWDGFTRLGPYEQYF
TGTGCCAGTTGGGATGGTTTTACACGATTAGGCCCCTACGAGCAGTACTTC
>.|TRBJ2-7|TRBV10-3|TRBD1
CAIGRTGGDEQYF
TGTGCCATCGGCCGGACAGGGGGCGACGAGCAGTACTTC
>.|TRBJ2-4|TRBV6-5|TRBD1
CASSPQTGWYIQYF
TGTGCCAGCAGTCCTCAGACAGGGTGGTACATTCAGTACTTC
>.|TRBJ1-1|TRBV27|TRBD1
CASSNRGNTEAFF
TGTGCCAGCAGTAACAGGGGAAACACTGAAGCTTTCTTT
>few|TRBJ2-2|TRBV18|.
CASSPVTGELFF
TGTGCCAGCTCACCAGTCACCGGGGAGCTGTTTTTT
>few|TRBJ2-2|TRBV9|.
CASSVFTGELFF
TGTGCCAGCAGCGTTTTTACCGGGGAGCTGTTTTTT
>.|TRBJ1-2|TRBV20-1|.
CSATQGQNYGYTF
TGCAGTGCTACACAGGGCCAAAACTATGGCTACACCTTC
>.|TRBJ2-1|TRBV7-3|TRBD2
CASKWSGMSYNEQFF
TGTGCCAGCAAATGGAGCGGGATGTCGTACAATGAGCAGTTCTTC
>.|TRBJ1-5|TRBV30|TRBD1
CASGSPGQGGYQPQHF
TGTGCCTCCGGATCGCCGGGACAGGGTGGCTATCAGCCCCAGCATTTT
>.|TRBJ2-3|TRBV2|.
CASSEMARGGDTQYF
TGTGCCAGCAGTGAAATGGCCCGAGGCGGAGATACGCAGTATTTT
>.|TRBJ2-1|TRBV7-3|.
CASSSFSLSSYNEQFF
TGTGCCAGCAGTTCTTTCTCCCTGAGCTCCTACAATGAGCAGTTCTTC
>.|TRBJ1-5|TRBV29-1|.
CSVGAGAYQPQHF
TGCAGCGTTGGGGCAGGGGCGTATCAGCCCCAGCATTTT
>.|TRBJ2-7|TRBV11-2|.
CASSAGSTSSYEQYF
TGTGCCAGCAGCGCGGGTTCAACTAGCTCGTACGAGCAGTACTTC
>.|TRBJ2-2|TRBV24-1|.
CATSDYRDHGELFF
TGTGCCACCAGTGATTACCGGGACCACGGGGAGCTGTTTTTT
>.|TRBJ2-7|TRBV29-1|TRBD2
CSVTGGTSTHEQYF
TGCAGCGTAACGGGAGGGACTAGCACCCACGAGCAGTACTTC
>.|TRBJ2-1|TRBV12-3/TRBV12-4|TRBD1
CASSLRGGYEQFF
TGTGCCAGCAGTTTAAGAGGGGGCTATGAGCAGTTCTTC
>.|TRBJ2-7|TRBV20-1|TRBD1
CSAVRQGSSYEQYF
TGCAGTGCAGTGCGACAGGGGAGCTCCTACGAGCAGTACTTC
>.|TRBJ2-1|TRBV20-1|TRBD2
CSASPTSGSPLHYNEQFF
TGCAGTGCTTCCCCGACTAGCGGGAGCCCCCTGCACTACAATGAGCAGTTCTTC
>.|TRBJ1-2|TRBV30|.
CAWSTGSPFYGYTF
TGTGCCTGGAGCACAGGGTCTCCCTTCTATGGCTACACCTTC
>.|TRBJ2-5|TRBV5-4|.
CALREGAGETQYF
TGTGCCTTAAGGGAGGGGGCAGGAGAGACCCAGTACTTC
>.|TRBJ1-2|TRBV7-9|TRBD1
CASSTRQGFHGYTF
TGTGCCAGCAGCACCAGACAGGGCTTTCATGGCTACACCTTC
>.|TRBJ1-4|TRBV18|.
CASSLRGGDEKLFF
TGTGCCAGCTCCCTACGCGGAGGGGATGAAAAACTGTTTTTT
>few|TRBJ1-5|TRBV6-1|.
CASSEQGGQPQHF
TGTGCCAGCAGTGAGCAGGGCGGTCAGCCCCAGCATTTT
>.|TRBJ2-1|TRBV24-1|.
CATSDFVRGTYNEQFF
TGTGCCACCAGTGATTTCGTGAGGGGGACCTACAATGAGCAGTTCTTC
>.|TRBJ2-1|TRBV12-3/TRBV12-4|.
CASSFGQDLGYNEQFF
TGTGCCAGCAGTTTTGGCCAGGACTTAGGTTACAATGAGCAGTTCTTC
>.|TRBJ2-7|TRBV18|.
CASSPPGRRTYEQYF
TGTGCCAGCTCACCCCCGGGACGGAGAACCTACGAGCAGTACTTC
>.|TRBJ2-1|TRBV24-1|TRBD1
CATSDAGGGEQFF
TGTGCCACCAGTGACGCAGGGGGCGGTGAGCAGTTCTTC
>.|TRBJ2-3|TRBV3-1|.
CASSQRATDTQYF
TGTGCCAGCAGCCAAAGGGCTACAGATACGCAGTATTTT
>.|TRBJ1-6|TRBV9|.
CASSVSSSSPLHF
TGTGCCAGCAGCGTCTCAAGCAGTTCACCCCTCCACTTT
>.|TRBJ2-1|TRBV9|TRBD2
CASSALAQYNEQFF
TGTGCCAGCAGCGCACTAGCGCAATACAATGAGCAGTTCTTC
>.|TRBJ2-5|TRBV5-1|TRBD1
CATTGVEETQYF
TGCGCCACGACAGGGGTTGAGGAGACCCAGTACTTC
>once|TRBJ2-7|TRBV29-1|TRBD2
CSVVPSGREQYF
TGCAGCGTTGTGCCTAGCGGGAGGGAGCAGTACTTC